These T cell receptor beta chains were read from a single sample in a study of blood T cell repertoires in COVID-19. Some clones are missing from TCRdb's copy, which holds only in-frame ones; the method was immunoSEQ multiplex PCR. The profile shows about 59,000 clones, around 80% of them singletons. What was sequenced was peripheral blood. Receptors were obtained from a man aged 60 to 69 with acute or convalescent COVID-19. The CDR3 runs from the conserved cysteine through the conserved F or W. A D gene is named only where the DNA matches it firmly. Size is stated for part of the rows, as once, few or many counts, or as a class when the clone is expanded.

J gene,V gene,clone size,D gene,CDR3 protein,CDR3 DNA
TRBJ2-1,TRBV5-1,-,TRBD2,CASSFGQRGQGEQFF,TGCGCCAGCAGCTTTGGGCAGCGGGGGCAAGGGGAGCAGTTCTTC
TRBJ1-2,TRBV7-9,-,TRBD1,CASSLWDRGYGYTF,TGTGCCAGCAGCTTATGGGACAGAGGCTATGGCTACACCTTC
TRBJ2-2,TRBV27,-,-,CASSFLTGDGTGELFF,TGTGCCAGCAGTTTCCTTACAGGAGACGGGACCGGGGAGCTGTTTTTT
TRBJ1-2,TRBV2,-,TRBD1,CASSILKGGRAYGYTF,TGTGCCAGCAGCATCTTAAAAGGGGGCAGAGCCTATGGCTACACCTTC
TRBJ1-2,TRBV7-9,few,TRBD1,CASSLGGMEGNYGYTF,TGTGCCAGCAGCCTAGGGGGCATGGAGGGGAACTATGGCTACACCTTC
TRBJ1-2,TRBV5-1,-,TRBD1,CASSLADREDSGYTF,TGCGCCAGCAGCTTGGCGGACAGGGAAGATAGTGGCTACACCTTC
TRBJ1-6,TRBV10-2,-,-,CASSQNSPLHF,TGCGCCAGCAGTCAAAATTCACCCCTCCACTTT
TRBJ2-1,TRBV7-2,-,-,CASSFRGVLDEQFF,TGTGCCAGCAGCTTTAGGGGTGTTTTGGATGAGCAGTTCTTC
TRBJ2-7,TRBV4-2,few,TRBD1,CASSQPATGGYEQYF,TGTGCCAGCAGCCAGCCCGCGACAGGGGGCTACGAGCAGTACTTC
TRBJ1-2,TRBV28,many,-,CASSTPGLRYGYTF,TGTGCCAGCAGTACACCGGGACTACGGTATGGCTACACCTTC
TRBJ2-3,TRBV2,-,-,CASTRGLDTQYF,TGTGCCAGCACCAGAGGTTTAGATACGCAGTATTTT
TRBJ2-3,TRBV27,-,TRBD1,CASSGTAKGATDTQYF,TGTGCCAGCAGCGGGACAGCGAAAGGAGCTACAGATACGCAGTATTTT
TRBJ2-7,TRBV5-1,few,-,CASSLEGVGEQYF,TGCGCCAGCAGCTTGGAGGGGGTGGGCGAGCAGTACTTC
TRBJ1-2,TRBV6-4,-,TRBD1,CASSASQGAGYGYTF,TGTGCCAGCAGTGCCTCGCAGGGGGCTGGCTATGGCTACACCTTC
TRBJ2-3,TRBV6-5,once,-,CASSYSSSSTDTQYF,TGTGCCAGCAGTTACTCTAGCTCAAGCACAGATACGCAGTATTTT
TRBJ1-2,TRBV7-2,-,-,CASSLGRQVVYGYTF,TGTGCCAGCAGCTTAGGTCGACAGGTTGTCTATGGCTACACCTTC
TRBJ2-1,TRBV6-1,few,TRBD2,CASSDAGGPGNEQFF,TGTGCCAGCAGTGATGCGGGGGGGCCAGGCAATGAGCAGTTCTTC
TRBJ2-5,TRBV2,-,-,CASLIGGFQETQYF,TGTGCCAGCTTAATCGGGGGATTTCAAGAGACCCAGTACTTC
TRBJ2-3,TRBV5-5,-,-,CASSFLLRDTQYF,TGTGCCAGCAGCTTTTTACTCCGAGATACGCAGTATTTT
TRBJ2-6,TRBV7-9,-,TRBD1,CASTQGVGAGANVLTF,TGTGCCAGCACCCAGGGGGTAGGTGCGGGGGCCAACGTCCTGACTTTC
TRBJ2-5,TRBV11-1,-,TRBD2,CASSLRGGAWETQYF,TGTGCCAGCAGCTTACGCGGGGGGGCCTGGGAGACCCAGTACTTC
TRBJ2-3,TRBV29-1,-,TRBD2,CSVGDRGVTDTQYF,TGCAGCGTCGGTGACCGGGGGGTCACAGATACGCAGTATTTT
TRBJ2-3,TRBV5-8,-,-,CASSLPGGTDTQYF,TGTGCCAGCAGTCTTCCGGGAGGCACAGATACGCAGTATTTT
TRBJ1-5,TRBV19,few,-,CASSTLWGRLSNQPQHF,TGTGCCAGTAGTACCCTTTGGGGCCGGCTGAGCAATCAGCCCCAGCATTTT
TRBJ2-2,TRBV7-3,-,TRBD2,CASSLRTSGGLSTGELFF,TGTGCCAGCAGCTTAAGGACTAGCGGGGGGCTATCCACCGGGGAGCTGTTTTTT
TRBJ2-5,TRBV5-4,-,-,CASSLAQSGGPRETQYF,TGTGCCAGCAGCTTGGCCCAGTCCGGGGGGCCTCGAGAGACCCAGTACTTC
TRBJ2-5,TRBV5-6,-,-,CASSLPLAKTQYF,TGTGCCAGCAGCTTGCCCCTAGCCAAGACCCAGTACTTC